The clone carrying this T cell receptor (beta chain) was seen once. Its antigen is not identified. V shed 5 bases and J 1 base; nucleotides not matched to a gene: 8. This CDR3 region has 16 residues. CDR1 is SGHNT, CDR2 YYREEE, per germline (reference sequence). This record belongs to a study of CD8+CD57+ T cells in acquired aplastic anemia. As for the study in general: Mean DNA quantity obtained from sorted CD4+ and CD8+ cells was about 3 ug.

Using genomic DNA as the template, TCR beta VDJ and CDR3 profiling was carried out. TCRdb used MiXCR to reprocess the reads, holding one entry per CDR3 protein. The sample includes around 400,000 distinct CDR3 sequences, 65% to 80% seen only once; the top ten take under 4.5%. Study-wide findings and caveats: Shared by patients and controls, twenty-nine CD8+ CDR3s were abundant in patients. Statistical testing detected no significant gap in CD8+ Simpson's diversity between patients and controls.

The TCR originated in a human donor in good health, serving as a control. The rearrangement links TRBV5-4 to TRBJ1-5, with 8 bases fitting TRBD1. Sequencing was done on a sample of sorted CD4+, CD8+, or CD8+CD57+ T cells (not recorded which) from PBMCs. This CDR3 is CASSSGTGRSNQPQHF. The CDR3 nucleotides are TGTGCCAGCAGTTCCGGGACAGGACGGAGCAATCAGCCCCAGCATTTT.